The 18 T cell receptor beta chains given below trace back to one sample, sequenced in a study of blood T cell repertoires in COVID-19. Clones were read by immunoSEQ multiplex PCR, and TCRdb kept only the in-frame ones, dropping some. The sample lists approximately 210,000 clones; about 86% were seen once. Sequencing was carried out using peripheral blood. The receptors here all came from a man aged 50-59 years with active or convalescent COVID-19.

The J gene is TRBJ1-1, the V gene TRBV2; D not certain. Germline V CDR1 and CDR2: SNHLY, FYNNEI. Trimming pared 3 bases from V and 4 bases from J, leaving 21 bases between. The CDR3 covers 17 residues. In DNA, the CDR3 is TGTGCCAGCAGTGAGGTTCGCCTGGAGCTGGCCGGCACTGAAGCTTTCTTT. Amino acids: CASSEVRLELAGTEAFF.

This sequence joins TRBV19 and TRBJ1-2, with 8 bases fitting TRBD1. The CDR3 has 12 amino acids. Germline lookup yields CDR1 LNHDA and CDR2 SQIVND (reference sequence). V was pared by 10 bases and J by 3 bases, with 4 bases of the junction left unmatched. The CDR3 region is CAITTGDYGYTF. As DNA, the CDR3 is TGTGCCATTACGACAGGGGACTATGGCTACACCTTC.

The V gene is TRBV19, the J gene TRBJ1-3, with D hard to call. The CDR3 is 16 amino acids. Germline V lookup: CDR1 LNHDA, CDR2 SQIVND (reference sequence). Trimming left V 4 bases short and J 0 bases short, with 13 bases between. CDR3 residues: CASSTPYGSSGNTIYF. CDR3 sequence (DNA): TGTGCCAGTAGTACGCCCTACGGGAGCTCTGGAAACACCATATATTTT.

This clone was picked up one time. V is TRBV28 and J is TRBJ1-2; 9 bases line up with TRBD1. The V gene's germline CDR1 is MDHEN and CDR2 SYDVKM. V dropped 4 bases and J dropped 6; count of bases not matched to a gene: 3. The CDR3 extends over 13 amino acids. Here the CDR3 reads CASSWGDRDGYTF. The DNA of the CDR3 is TGTGCCAGCAGTTGGGGGGACAGGGATGGCTACACCTTC.

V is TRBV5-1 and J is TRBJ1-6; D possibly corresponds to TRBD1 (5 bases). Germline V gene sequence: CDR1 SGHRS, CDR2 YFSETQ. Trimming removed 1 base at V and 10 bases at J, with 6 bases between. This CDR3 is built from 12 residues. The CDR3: CASSLQGSPLHF. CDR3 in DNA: TGCGCCAGCAGCTTGCAGGGCTCACCCCTCCACTTT.

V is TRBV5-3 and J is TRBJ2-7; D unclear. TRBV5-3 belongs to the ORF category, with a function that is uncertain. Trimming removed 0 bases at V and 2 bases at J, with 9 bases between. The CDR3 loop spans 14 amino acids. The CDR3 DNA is TGTGCCAGAAGCTTGGCCCGAGTCCCCTACGAGCAGTACTTC. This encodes CARSLARVPYEQYF.

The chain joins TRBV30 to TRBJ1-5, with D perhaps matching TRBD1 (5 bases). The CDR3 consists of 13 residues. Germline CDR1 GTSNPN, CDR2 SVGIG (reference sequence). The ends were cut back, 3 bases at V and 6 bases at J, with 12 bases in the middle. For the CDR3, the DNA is TGTGCCTGGAGCGAATCAGGGTTTCAGCCCCAGCATTTT. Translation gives CAWSESGFQPQHF. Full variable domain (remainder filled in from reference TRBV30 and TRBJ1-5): SQTIHQWPATLVQPVGSPLSLECTVEGTSNPNLYWYRQAAGRGLQLLFYSVGIGQISSEVPQNLSASRPQDRQFILSSKKLLLSDSGFYLCAWSESGFQPQHFGDGTRLSIL.

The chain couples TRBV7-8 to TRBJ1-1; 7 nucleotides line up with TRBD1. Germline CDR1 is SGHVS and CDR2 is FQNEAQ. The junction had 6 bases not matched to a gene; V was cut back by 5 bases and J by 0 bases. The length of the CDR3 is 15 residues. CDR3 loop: CASSPAGTVNTEAFF. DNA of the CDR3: TGTGCCAGCAGCCCGGCAGGGACAGTGAACACTGAAGCTTTCTTT.

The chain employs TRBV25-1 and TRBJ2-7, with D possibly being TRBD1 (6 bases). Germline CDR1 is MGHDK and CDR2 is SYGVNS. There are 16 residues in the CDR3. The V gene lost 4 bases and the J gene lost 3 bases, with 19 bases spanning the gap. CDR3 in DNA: TGTGCCAGCAGTGCAGAGGGGGTTAAGGGCGGCTACGAGCAGTACTTC. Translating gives CASSAEGVKGGYEQYF.

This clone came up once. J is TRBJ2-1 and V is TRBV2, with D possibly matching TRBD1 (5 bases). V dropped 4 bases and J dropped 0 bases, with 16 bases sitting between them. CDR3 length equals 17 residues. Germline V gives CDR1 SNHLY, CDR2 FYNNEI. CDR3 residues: CASSADSPRSSYNEQFF. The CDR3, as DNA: TGTGCCAGCAGTGCAGACAGTCCTAGAAGCTCCTACAATGAGCAGTTCTTC.

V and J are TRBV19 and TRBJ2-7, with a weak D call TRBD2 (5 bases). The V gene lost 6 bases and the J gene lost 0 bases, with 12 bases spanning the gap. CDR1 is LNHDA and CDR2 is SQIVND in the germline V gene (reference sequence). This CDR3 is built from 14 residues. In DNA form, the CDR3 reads TGTGCCAGTAGCCAGACGGGAAGCTCCTACGAGCAGTACTTC. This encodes CASSQTGSSYEQYF.

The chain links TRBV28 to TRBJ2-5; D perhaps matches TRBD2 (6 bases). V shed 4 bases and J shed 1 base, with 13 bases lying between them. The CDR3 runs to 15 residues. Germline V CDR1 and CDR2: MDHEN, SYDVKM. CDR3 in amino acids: CASSSVSGLQETQYF. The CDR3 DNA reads TGTGCCAGCAGTTCGGTCAGCGGGCTCCAAGAGACCCAGTACTTC.

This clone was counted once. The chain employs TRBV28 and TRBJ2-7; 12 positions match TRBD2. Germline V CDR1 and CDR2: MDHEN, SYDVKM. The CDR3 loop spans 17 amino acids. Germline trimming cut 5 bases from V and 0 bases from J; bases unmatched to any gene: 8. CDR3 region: CASSTRTSGASSYEQYF. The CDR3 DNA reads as TGTGCCAGCAGTACACGGACTAGCGGGGCGAGCTCCTACGAGCAGTACTTC. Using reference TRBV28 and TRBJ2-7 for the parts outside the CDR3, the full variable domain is DVKVTQSSRYLVKRTGEKVFLECVQDMDHENMFWYRQDPGLGLRLIYFSYDVKMKEKGDIPEGYSVSREKKERFSLILESASTNQTSMYLCASSTRTSGASSYEQYFGPGTRLTVT.

CDR3 loop: CASSQDFRRARLHEQYF. Written as DNA, the CDR3 is TGCGCCAGCAGCCAAGATTTCCGGAGGGCCCGACTCCACGAGCAGTACTTC. The V and J genes are TRBV4-1 and TRBJ2-7; a weak D match, TRBD2 (6 bases). The CDR3 sequence is 17 residues long. V was shortened by 0 bases and J by 5 bases, with 20 bases between the two germline ends. CDR1 and CDR2 from the germline V gene are MGHRA and YSYEKL.

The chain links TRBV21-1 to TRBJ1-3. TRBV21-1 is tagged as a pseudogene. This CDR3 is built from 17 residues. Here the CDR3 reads CASSKDAPLVPGNTIYF. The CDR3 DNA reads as TGTGCCAGCAGCAAAGACGCCCCCTTAGTCCCTGGAAACACCATATATTTT.

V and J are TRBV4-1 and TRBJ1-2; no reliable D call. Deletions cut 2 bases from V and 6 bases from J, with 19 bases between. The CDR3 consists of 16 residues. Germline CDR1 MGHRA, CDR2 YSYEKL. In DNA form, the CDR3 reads TGCGCCAGCAGCCAACCTAAAGGAGGTCCAGTCAATGGCTACACCTTC. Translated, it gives CASSQPKGGPVNGYTF.

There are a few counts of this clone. The CDR3 region is CASSIQGIGDEQYF. The CDR3 bases are TGCGCCAGCAGCATACAGGGGATTGGGGACGAGCAGTACTTC. The chain combines TRBV5-1 with TRBJ2-7, with 7 positions matching TRBD1. The V gene end was trimmed by 4 bases and the J gene end by 5 bases; junction bases not matched to a gene: 9. The germline V gene has CDR1 SGHRS and CDR2 YFSETQ. This CDR3 comprises 14 residues.

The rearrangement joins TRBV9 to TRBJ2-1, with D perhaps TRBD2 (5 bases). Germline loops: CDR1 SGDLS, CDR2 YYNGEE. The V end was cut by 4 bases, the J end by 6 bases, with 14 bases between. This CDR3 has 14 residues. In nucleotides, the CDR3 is TGTGCCAGCAGCTCCGACTACTACTCCAATGAGCAGTTCTTC. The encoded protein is CASSSDYYSNEQFF.